The present entry profiles one TCR beta chain with its context. This specimen belongs to a study of blood T cell repertoires in COVID-19. About the research overall: The analysed material was cDNA or gDNA that came from T cells, B-cell-depleted T cells, or PBMCs.

How the authors handled the data: Reference gene primer amplification yielded estimated nucleated cell counts. Using immunoSEQ multiplex PCR, the repertoire was profiled, and TCRdb retains in-frame clones only, with some absent. V and J calls and clone size are copied from that table; D and trimming were computed from the DNA. The profile shows 200,000 to 250,000 clones, roughly 84% of them singletons. The CDR3 extends over 15 amino acids. Between the trimmed V and J ends, which lost 0 bases and 10 bases, there was a span of 13 bases. The germline V gene encodes CDR1 MNHEY and CDR2 SVGAGI. The sequenced sample was peripheral blood. This receptor was obtained from a middle-aged woman who had recovered from COVID-19. The rearrangement links TRBV6-5 to TRBJ1-6, with D possibly being TRBD1 (5 bases). Here the CDR3 reads CASSYSGGGGSPLHF. The DNA of the CDR3 is TGTGCCAGCAGTTACTCGGGGGGGGGTGGATCACCCCTCCACTTT.